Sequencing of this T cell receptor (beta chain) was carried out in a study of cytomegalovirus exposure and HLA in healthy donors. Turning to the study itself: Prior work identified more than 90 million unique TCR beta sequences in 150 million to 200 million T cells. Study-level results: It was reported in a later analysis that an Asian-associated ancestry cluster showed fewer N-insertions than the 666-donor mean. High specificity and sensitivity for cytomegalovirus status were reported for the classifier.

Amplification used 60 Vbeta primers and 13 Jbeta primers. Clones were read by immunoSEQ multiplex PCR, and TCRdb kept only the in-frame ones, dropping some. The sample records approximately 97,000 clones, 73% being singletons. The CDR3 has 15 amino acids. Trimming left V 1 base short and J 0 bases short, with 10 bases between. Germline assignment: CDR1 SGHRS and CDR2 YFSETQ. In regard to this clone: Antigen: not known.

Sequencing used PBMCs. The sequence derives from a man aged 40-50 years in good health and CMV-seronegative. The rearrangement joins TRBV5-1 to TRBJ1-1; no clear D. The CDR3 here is CASSLYSHLNTEAFF. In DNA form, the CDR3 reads TGCGCCAGCAGCTTGTACAGTCACCTGAACACTGAAGCTTTCTTT.